This T cell receptor (beta chain) derives from a study of blood T cells in healthy people across ages. General study points: Because sorting was not performed, PBMCs prevented conclusive naive versus antigen-experienced comparison.

Comments on this clonotype: Antigen: not known.

V gave up 7 bases and J gave up 0 bases, with 12 bases separating them. CDR1 is SGHRS and CDR2 is YFSETQ in the germline V gene. This CDR3 contains 14 residues. Together with a sample-barcoded 5' primer, a J-beta primer mix was included in a second PCR lasting roughly 6 to 12 cycles. TCRdb fed the 5' RACE reads into MiXCR, producing one record per CDR3 protein. The sample has 650,000 to 1,000,000 distinct CDR3 sequences; approximately 35% are singletons. The receptor comes from a man younger than 35 in good health. J is TRBJ2-3 and V is TRBV5-1; TRBD2 might be the D (6 bases). Material: blood. In DNA, the CDR3 is TGCGCCAGCGCCGGGGGTCCTAGCACAGATACGCAGTATTTT. Its translation: CASAGGPSTDTQYF.